This T cell receptor (beta chain) was profiled in a study of OX40 agonist ivuxolimab in advanced cancers. The study's findings and limits: At 0.1-3.0 mg/kg, partial responders had clonal expansion among the lowest observed.

The CDR3 is made up of 14 amino acids. Between the trimmed V and J ends, which lost 1 base and 6 bases, there was a span of 10 bases. Germline CDR1 SNHLY, CDR2 FYNNEI. Note on this clone: Antigen specificity is unknown.

Repertoires were generated with immunoSEQ multiplex PCR, while TCRdb's copy carries only in-frame clones and drops some. Found here are about 77,000 clones, more than 65% of them singletons; the top ten hold 3.5% to 6%. The sequence was collected from an adult with an advanced solid tumor such as melanoma, head and neck, liver or kidney cancer. The V gene is TRBV2, the J gene TRBJ1-5, with D possibly being TRBD1 (5 bases). Sequencing was performed on CD4+ or CD8+ T cells sorted from blood, taken in a trial of the OX40 agonist ivuxolimab. Here the CDR3 DNA reads TGTGCCAGCAGTGAAGAGGCAGGGTTTCAGCCCCAGCATTTT. It is translated as CASSEEAGFQPQHF.